The next 21 T cell receptor beta chains were all read from a single sample in a study of T cell responses to AZD1222 COVID-19 vaccine (dated by TCRdb to about 2021). Library preparation was by the immunoSEQ multiplex PCR assay. The table was pulled from immuneACCESS by TCRdb, which kept in-frame rearrangements only. Such tables lose some clones; where checked, under half of the loss comes from unresolved V genes, and the rest has no known cause. For this sample there are about 120,000 clones; approximately 86% appear just once. The ten largest account for about 2.5% of the sample. The sample's time point label, in plain terms: about 28 days (+/-7) after the second vaccine dose. The sample in question was peripheral blood, obtained 28 days after the second AZD1222 dose. The receptor set was obtained from an adult who received the AZD1222 COVID-19 vaccine.

The chain recombines TRBV7-9 with TRBJ1-2; 9 bases align to TRBD1. Germline values: CDR1 SEHNR, CDR2 FQNEAQ (reference sequence). The CDR3 consists of 12 residues. Trimming removed 5 bases from V and 8 bases from J; junction bases left unmatched: 3. The CDR3 protein is CASSPGQGGYTF. The DNA of the CDR3 is TGTGCCAGCAGCCCAGGACAGGGGGGCTACACCTTC.

V and J are TRBV20-1 and TRBJ1-2, with D possibly TRBD1 on 6 matching bases. The V gene lost 3 bases and the J gene lost 4 bases, with 6 bases spanning the gap. CDR1 is DFQATT and CDR2 is SNEGSKA in the germline V gene (reference sequence). The CDR3 spans 11 residues. The CDR3 loop is CSARDSYGYTF. CDR3 nucleotide sequence: TGCAGTGCTAGGGACAGCTATGGCTACACCTTC.

This sequence joins TRBV19 and TRBJ1-5; D may be TRBD1 (5 bases). Germline assignment: CDR1 LNHDA and CDR2 SQIVND (reference sequence). Trimming took off 3 bases at V and 1 base at J, with 7 bases between the two ends. The CDR3 length is 14 residues. In nucleotides, the CDR3 is TGTGCCAGTAGTATGGGGGGGAGCAATCAGCCCCAGCATTTT. Residues: CASSMGGSNQPQHF.

This clone was counted only a few times. The rearrangement links TRBV28 to TRBJ1-6; D is undetermined. The length of the CDR3 is 17 residues. Germline V lookup: CDR1 MDHEN, CDR2 SYDVKM. The V end was cut by 5 bases, the J end by 10 bases, with 24 bases between. The CDR3 spells CASSPLPAGLFGSPLHF. Written as DNA, the CDR3 is TGTGCCAGCAGTCCCCTCCCGGCGGGTTTATTTGGATCACCCCTCCACTTT.

The V and J genes are TRBV7-8 and TRBJ1-3; D possibly corresponds to TRBD1 (6 bases). The ends were cut back, 5 bases at V and 4 bases at J, with 21 bases in the middle. Germline CDR1 and CDR2: SGHVS and FQNEAQ. The CDR3 has 17 amino acids. The CDR3: CASSQRDTGWKGNTIYF. The CDR3 nucleotides read TGTGCCAGCAGCCAACGGGACACCGGATGGAAAGGAAACACCATATATTTT.

The CDR3: CASSLFGGNTEAFF. Written as DNA, the CDR3 is TGTGCCAGCAGCTTGTTTGGGGGGAACACTGAAGCTTTCTTT. This chain joins TRBV5-8 and TRBJ1-1; D is possibly TRBD1 (5 bases). There are 14 residues in the CDR3. V gave up 1 base and J gave up 1 base, with 8 bases separating them. Germline V gives CDR1 SGHTS, CDR2 YDEGEE. Complete variable domain (other parts from reference TRBV5-8 and TRBJ1-1): EAGVTQSPTHLIKTRGQQATLRCSPISGHTSVYWYQQALGLGLQFLLWYDEGEERNRGNFPPRFSGRQFPNYSSELNVNALELEDSALYLCASSLFGGNTEAFFGQGTRLTVV.

This clone was seen once. The CDR3, as DNA: TGTGCCAGTAATCCCCACAGGGATAACTATGGCTACACCTTC. Translating it yields CASNPHRDNYGYTF. The J gene is TRBJ1-2, the V gene TRBV19, with D perhaps TRBD1 (6 bases). The CDR3 contains 14 residues. Germline CDR1 is LNHDA and CDR2 is SQIVND (reference sequence). Trimming removed 7 bases at V and 1 base at J, with 13 bases between.

The chain links TRBV7-2 to TRBJ1-4, with a possible D match to TRBD1 (5 bases). V gave up 1 base and J gave up 17 bases, with 14 bases separating them. Germline V gene sequence: CDR1 SGHTA, CDR2 FQGNSA. The CDR3 spans 12 residues. The CDR3 sequence is CASSLGGSNLFF. The DNA of the CDR3 is TGTGCCAGCAGCTTAGGGGGCTCCAACCTATTTTTT.

This clone was seen a few times. The CDR3 bases are TGTGCCAGCAGTTACCCAGGGGGCTATGGCTACACCTTC. This translates into CASSYPGGYGYTF. The V call is TRBV6-5, the J call TRBJ1-2; TRBD1 matches at 7 bases. In germline, CDR1 is MNHEY, CDR2 SVGAGI. Trimming took 2 bases from V and 4 from J; bases not matched to a gene: 1. The CDR3 contains 13 residues.

The chain uses TRBV7-2 and TRBJ2-5; D is unclear. The CDR3 runs 15 residues. V lost 5 bases and J lost 1, with 14 bases in between. Looked up from germline, CDR1 is SGHTA and CDR2 is FQGNSA. CDR3 loop: CASSRNTAPQETQYF. As DNA, the CDR3 is TGTGCCAGCAGCCGCAACACAGCACCCCAAGAGACCCAGTACTTC.

V usage is TRBV6-4 and J usage is TRBJ2-3; D is possibly TRBD1 (6 bases). This CDR3 comprises 15 residues. Germline loops: CDR1 MRHNA, CDR2 SNTAGT. With 6 bases removed from V and 1 base from J, the gap between germline ends came to 14 bases. The CDR3, as DNA: TGTGCCAGCAGCCCCGGGACACTCGGCACAGATACGCAGTATTTT. Residues: CASSPGTLGTDTQYF.

This sequence joins TRBV9 and TRBJ1-1, with TRBD1 matching 9 bases. Trimming took 3 bases from V and 6 from J; bases not matched to a gene: 9. Per the germline V gene, CDR1 is SGDLS and CDR2 is YYNGEE. CDR3 length: 15 residues. The CDR3 region is CASSGYRGRGSEAFF. DNA for the CDR3: TGTGCCAGCAGCGGATACAGGGGGCGAGGGTCTGAAGCTTTCTTT.

The genes are TRBV6-6 and TRBJ1-4, with no clear D. The germline V gene encodes CDR1 MNHNY and CDR2 SVGAGI (reference sequence). CDR3 length: 16 amino acids. Trimming pared 2 bases from V and 7 bases from J, leaving 17 bases between. CDR3 amino acids: CASSYLLGPKAEKLFF. The CDR3 DNA reads as TGTGCCAGCAGTTACCTCCTCGGGCCGAAGGCTGAAAAACTGTTTTTT.

The J gene is TRBJ2-1, the V gene TRBV6-5; TRBD2 aligns across 8 bases. With V trimmed by 7 bases and J by 4 bases, 6 bases remained unmatched. CDR1 MNHEY and CDR2 SVGAGI come from the germline V gene. The CDR3 extends over 14 amino acids. The CDR3 coding sequence is TGTGCCAGCACCACTAGCGGCGCTTACAATGAGCAGTTCTTC. Protein sequence: CASTTSGAYNEQFF.

The V call is TRBV7-8, the J call TRBJ1-6, with D perhaps matching TRBD1 (5 bases). The germline V gene has CDR1 SGHVS and CDR2 FQNEAQ. CDR3 size: 15 residues. Trimming took 7 bases from V and 0 from J, leaving 10 bases between them. The CDR3 region is CASTWGSSYNSPLHF. Written as DNA, the CDR3 is TGTGCCAGCACGTGGGGCAGCTCCTATAATTCACCCCTCCACTTT.

About this clone: Other DNA variants within this sample encode the same CDR3. This chain uses TRBV7-3 with TRBJ1-6; the D is unclear. With 2 bases removed from V and 0 bases from J, the gap between germline ends came to 2 bases. This CDR3 is 14 amino acids long. From germline, CDR1 is SGHTA and CDR2 FQGTGA. The CDR3 here is CASSLGSYNSPLHF. In DNA form, the CDR3 reads TGTGCCAGCAGCTTAGGCTCCTATAATTCACCCCTCCACTTT.

The chain is built from TRBV6-2 or TRBV6-3 and TRBJ1-5, with 8 bases that match TRBD1. J was trimmed by 3 bases and V by 4 bases; bases with no gene match: 5. The CDR3 sequence is 15 residues long. The germline V gene encodes CDR1 MNHEY and CDR2 SVGEGT. CDR3 protein: CASSFQGASNQPQHF. The CDR3 DNA sequence: TGTGCCAGCAGTTTTCAGGGGGCCTCCAATCAGCCCCAGCATTTT.

This chain joins TRBV18 and TRBJ2-1; D not resolved. This CDR3 is built from 13 residues. V gave up 3 bases and J gave up 6 bases, with 9 bases separating them. Germline V lookup: CDR1 KGHSH, CDR2 LQKENI. CDR3 sequence: CASSPENSNEQFF. The CDR3 DNA reads as TGTGCCAGCTCACCTGAGAACAGCAATGAGCAGTTCTTC.

CDR3 bases: TGTGCCAGCAGCCAAATCCTCAGGGGAGTAGCTTTCTTT. Translation: CASSQILRGVAFF. This rearrangement joins TRBV14 to TRBJ1-1; D is perhaps TRBD1 (6 bases). CDR1 and CDR2 (germline): SGHDN, FVKESK. CDR3 size: 13 residues. Trimming left V 2 bases short and J 10 bases short, with 14 bases between.

This chain connects TRBV19 to TRBJ1-4; TRBD1 aligns across 9 bases. After removal of 3 bases from V and 7 bases from J, the junction contained 3 bases not matched to a gene. Germline CDR1 is LNHDA and CDR2 is SQIVND (reference sequence). The CDR3 consists of 14 residues. CDR3 sequence: CASSIDRGIEKLFF. In nucleotides, the CDR3 is TGTGCCAGTAGTATTGACAGGGGGATTGAAAAACTGTTTTTT.

The chain is built from TRBV7-3 and TRBJ2-1, with 7 positions matching TRBD1. The trim removed 6 bases at V and 4 bases at J, leaving 12 bases unmatched. In germline, CDR1 is SGHTA, CDR2 FQGTGA. This CDR3 region has 16 residues. The CDR3 region has the DNA TGTGCCAGCAGGTTACAGGGACAGAGGTGGTACAATGAGCAGTTCTTC. Translation gives CASRLQGQRWYNEQFF.